This T cell receptor (beta chain) was found in a study of shared clonotypes between healthy human individuals. Findings and limits, study-wide: Clonotype sharing among donors was thought likely to change with sequencing depth.

The CDR3 length is 15 residues. The germline V and J ends were trimmed by 0 bases and 3 bases, with 12 bases remaining between them. Germline V gene data show CDR1 as MNHEY and CDR2 as SMNVEV (reference sequence). CD45RO-negative, CCR7-positively selected cells formed the naive CD8 fraction, excluding terminally differentiated effector memory CD45RA+ cells. The assay used deep level. Data came from immunoSEQ multiplex PCR; TCRdb stores just in-frame clones and leaves some out. Among about 2.1 million clones listed, roughly 95% were seen once. In regard to this clone: The antigen is undetermined. In the same sample, other DNA sequences code for this CDR3.

The chain joins TRBV27 to TRBJ2-7; D possibly corresponds to TRBD1 (5 bases). Sequenced input: naive CD8+ T cells from PBMCs. The TCR originated in a man between 18 and 35 years old in good health. Some clones in this sample may be carry-over from other donors' samples. The CDR3 is CASSLSGREGYEQYF. The CDR3, as DNA: TGTGCCAGCAGTTTATCGGGCAGGGAAGGCTACGAGCAGTACTTC.